The clone carrying this TCR beta chain has ten or more counts. Its target is not known. The sample belongs to a study of neurological immune-mediated disorders. Study-wide results and limits: Patients with HTLV-1-associated myelopathy had the highest level of TCR clonal expansion, whereas patients with multiple sclerosis had the lowest level, falling beneath the level found in healthy controls.

Germline V gene data show CDR1 as DFQATT and CDR2 as SNEGSKA (reference sequence). Trimming removed 5 bases from V and 5 bases from J; junction bases left unmatched: 8. The CDR3 is made up of 14 amino acids. Unsorted libraries were generated from 2 million PBMCs held at -80 degrees C. TCRdb passed the 5' RACE reads through MiXCR, listing each CDR3 protein once. The sample lists under 75,000 distinct CDR3 sequences, roughly 5.6% occurring once. The TCR sequence derives from a human donor with multiple sclerosis. The donor label of this sample is uncertain. This sequence joins TRBV20-1 and TRBJ2-3, with 9 nucleotides matching TRBD2. Sequencing was carried out using PBMCs. CDR3 coding DNA: TGCAGTGCTTGGGGCGGGGGGGCCGGAGATACGCAGTATTTT. The encoded protein is CSAWGGGAGDTQYF.